Sequencing of this T cell receptor (beta chain) was carried out in a study of blood T cell repertoires in COVID-19. Germline V gene sequence: CDR1 LGHNA, CDR2 YNFKEQ. CDR3 length: 14 residues. Trimming took 3 bases from V and 4 from J; bases not matched to a gene: 6. TCRdb's table, derived via immunoSEQ multiplex PCR, lists solely in-frame clones and lacks some. The sample yields hundreds of thousands of clones, around 87% seen once. The V and J genes are TRBV4-2 and TRBJ2-7; 7 bases align to TRBD2. The clonotype originates from an older woman with COVID-19, enrolled during active disease. Sequencing used peripheral blood. DNA for the CDR3: TGTGCCAGCAGCCATGCCATCGGGGGGTACGAGCAGTACTTC. Translating it yields CASSHAIGGYEQYF.